This T cell receptor beta chain is from a study of cytomegalovirus exposure and HLA in healthy donors. Both 60 Vbeta primers and 13 Jbeta primers went into the PCR. Sequencing was performed with immunoSEQ multiplex PCR; in TCRdb, only in-frame clones are kept and a portion is missing. The table lists roughly 150,000 clones, 60% to 80% of them singletons. This CDR3 contains 14 residues. CDR1 and CDR2 (germline): SNHLY, FYNNEI. With V trimmed by 7 bases and J by 9 bases, 13 bases remained unmatched. The sequence came from a woman in her 40s in good health and CMV-seronegative. Source material: PBMCs. The chain combines TRBV2 with TRBJ2-7, with TRBD1 matching over 9 bases. The CDR3, as DNA: TGTGCCAGCACCTCACAGGGGGCGGCCTCTTCGCAGTACTTC. This translates into CASTSQGAASSQYF.